This T cell receptor beta chain was profiled in a study of T cells in tuberculosis. This table comes from immunoSEQ multiplex PCR, and its TCRdb copy is limited to in-frame clones, with some not included. The table records about 22,000 clones, more than 95% of them present only once. The CDR3 spans 14 residues. V gave up 2 bases and J gave up 1 base, with 10 bases separating them. Germline V gene data show CDR1 as SGDLS and CDR2 as YYNGEE. This clonotype was sampled from a donor between 10 and 35 years old with latent tuberculosis or without tuberculosis infection. The V and J genes are TRBV9 and TRBJ2-7; D unresolved. Sequenced material: PBMCs. This chain's CDR3 is CASSVNPVSYEQYF. For the CDR3, the DNA is TGTGCCAGCAGCGTCAACCCAGTTTCCTACGAGCAGTACTTC.